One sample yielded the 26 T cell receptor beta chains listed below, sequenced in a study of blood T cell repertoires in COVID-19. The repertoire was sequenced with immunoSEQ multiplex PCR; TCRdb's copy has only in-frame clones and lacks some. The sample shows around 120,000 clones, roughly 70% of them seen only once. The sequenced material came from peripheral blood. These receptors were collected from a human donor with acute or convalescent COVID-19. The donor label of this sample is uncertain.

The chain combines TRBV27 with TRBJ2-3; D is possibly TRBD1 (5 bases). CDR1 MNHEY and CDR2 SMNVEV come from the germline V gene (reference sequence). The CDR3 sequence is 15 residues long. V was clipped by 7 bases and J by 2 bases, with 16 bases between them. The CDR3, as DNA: TGTGCCAGCACCTCGTACAGGTCCGCCACAGATACGCAGTATTTT. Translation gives CASTSYRSATDTQYF.

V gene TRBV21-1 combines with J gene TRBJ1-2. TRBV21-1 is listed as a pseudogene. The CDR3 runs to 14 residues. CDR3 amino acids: CASSPPPGVDGYTF. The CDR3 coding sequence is TGTGCCAGCAGCCCCCCCCCGGGGGTTGATGGCTACACCTTC.

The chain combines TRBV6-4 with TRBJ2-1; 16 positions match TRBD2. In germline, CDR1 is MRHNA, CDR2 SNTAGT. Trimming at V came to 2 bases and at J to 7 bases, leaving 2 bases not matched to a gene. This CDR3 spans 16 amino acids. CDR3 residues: CASSDGTSGGVNEQFF. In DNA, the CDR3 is TGTGCCAGCAGTGACGGGACTAGCGGGGGGGTGAATGAGCAGTTCTTC.

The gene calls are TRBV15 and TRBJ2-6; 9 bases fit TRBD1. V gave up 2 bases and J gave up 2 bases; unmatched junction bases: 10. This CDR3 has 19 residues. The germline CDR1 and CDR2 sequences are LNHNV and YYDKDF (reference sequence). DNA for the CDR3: TGTGCCACCAGCAGACCATTTGGGAGGGACAGGGCTGGGGCCAACGTCCTGACTTTC. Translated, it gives CATSRPFGRDRAGANVLTF.

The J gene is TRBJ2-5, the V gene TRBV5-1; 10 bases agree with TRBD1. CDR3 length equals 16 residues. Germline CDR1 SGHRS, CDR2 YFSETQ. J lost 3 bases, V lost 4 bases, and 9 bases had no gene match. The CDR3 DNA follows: TGCGCCAGCAGCCGGGCTGGTGGGACAGGGGAAGAGACCCAGTACTTC. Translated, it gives CASSRAGGTGEETQYF.

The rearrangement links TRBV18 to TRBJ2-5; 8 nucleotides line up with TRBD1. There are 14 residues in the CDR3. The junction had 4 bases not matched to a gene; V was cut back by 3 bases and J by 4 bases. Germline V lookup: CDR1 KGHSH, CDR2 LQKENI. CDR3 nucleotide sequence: TGTGCCAGCTCACCCGGACAGGGCAGAGAGACCCAGTACTTC. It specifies CASSPGQGRETQYF.

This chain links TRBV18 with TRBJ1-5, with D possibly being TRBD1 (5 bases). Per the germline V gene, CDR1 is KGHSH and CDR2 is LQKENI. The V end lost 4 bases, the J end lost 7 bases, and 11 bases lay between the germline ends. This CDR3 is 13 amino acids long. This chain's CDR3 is CASSQDMGQPQHF. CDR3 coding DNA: TGTGCCAGCTCACAGGACATGGGACAGCCCCAGCATTTT.

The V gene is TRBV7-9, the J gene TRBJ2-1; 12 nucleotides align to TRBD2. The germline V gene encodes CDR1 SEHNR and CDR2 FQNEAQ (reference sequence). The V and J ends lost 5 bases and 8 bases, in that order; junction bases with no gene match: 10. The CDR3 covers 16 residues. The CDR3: CASSHRAGLAGYEQFF. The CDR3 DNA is TGTGCCAGCAGCCACCGGGCCGGACTAGCGGGGTATGAGCAGTTCTTC. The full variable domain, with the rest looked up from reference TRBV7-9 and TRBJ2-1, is DTGVSQNPRHKITKRGQNVTFRCDPISEHNRLYWYRQTLGQGPEFLTYFQNEAQLEKSRLLSDRFSAERPKGSFSTLEIQRTEQGDSAMYLCASSHRAGLAGYEQFFGPGTRLTVL.

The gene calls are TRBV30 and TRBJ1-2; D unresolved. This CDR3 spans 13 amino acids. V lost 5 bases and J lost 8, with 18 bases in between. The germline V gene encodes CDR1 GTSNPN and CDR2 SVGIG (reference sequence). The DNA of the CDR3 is TGTGCCTGGTCGACCGGGTCCTTGAGAGGCTACACCTTC. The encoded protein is CAWSTGSLRGYTF.

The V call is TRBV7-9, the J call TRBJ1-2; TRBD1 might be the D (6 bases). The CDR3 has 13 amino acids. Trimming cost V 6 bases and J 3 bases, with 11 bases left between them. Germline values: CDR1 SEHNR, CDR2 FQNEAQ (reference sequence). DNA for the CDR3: TGTGCCAGCAGTCCAGACAGGTACTATGGCTACACCTTC. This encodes CASSPDRYYGYTF.

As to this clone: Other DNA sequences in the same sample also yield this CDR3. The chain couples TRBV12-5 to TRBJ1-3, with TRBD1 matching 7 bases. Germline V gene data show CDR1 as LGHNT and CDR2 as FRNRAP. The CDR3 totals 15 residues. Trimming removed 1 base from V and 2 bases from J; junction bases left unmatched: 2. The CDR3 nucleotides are TGTGCTAGTGGTTTGGAACAGGGGACTGGAAACACCATATATTTT. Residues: CASGLEQGTGNTIYF.

CDR3: CASSFGENTEAFF. For the CDR3, the DNA is TGTGCCAGCAGCTTCGGGGAGAACACTGAAGCTTTCTTT. The chain uses TRBV5-4 and TRBJ1-1, with D unresolved. The CDR3 spans 13 residues. Germline V gene data show CDR1 as SGHNT and CDR2 as YYREEE (reference sequence). Trimming pared 2 bases from V and 1 base from J, leaving 6 bases between.

The CDR3 DNA reads as TGTGCCAGCCGGGTCCCCGCTAACTATGGCTACACCTTC. As protein: CASRVPANYGYTF. The rearrangement links TRBV28 to TRBJ1-2; D ambiguous. The CDR3 covers 13 residues. In germline, CDR1 is MDHEN, CDR2 SYDVKM. The ends were cut back, 8 bases at V and 0 bases at J, with 10 bases in the middle.

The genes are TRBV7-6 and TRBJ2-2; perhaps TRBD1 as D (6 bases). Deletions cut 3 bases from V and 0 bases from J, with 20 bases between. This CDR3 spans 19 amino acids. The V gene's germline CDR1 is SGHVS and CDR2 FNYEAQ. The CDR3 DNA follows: TGTGCCAGCAGCTTTTATGGAAGGCGGTCAGGGGCGAACACCGGGGAGCTGTTTTTT. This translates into CASSFYGRRSGANTGELFF.

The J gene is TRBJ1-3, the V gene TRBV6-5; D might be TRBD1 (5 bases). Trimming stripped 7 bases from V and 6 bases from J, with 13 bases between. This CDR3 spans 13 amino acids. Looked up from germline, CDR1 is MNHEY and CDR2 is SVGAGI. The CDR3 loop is CASISQGENTIYF. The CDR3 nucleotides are TGTGCCAGCATCTCTCAGGGCGAAAACACCATATATTTT.

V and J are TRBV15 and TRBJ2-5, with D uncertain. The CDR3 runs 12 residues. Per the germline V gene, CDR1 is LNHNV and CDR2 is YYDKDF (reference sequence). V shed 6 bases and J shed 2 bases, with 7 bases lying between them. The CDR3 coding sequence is TGTGCCACCAGAGAGAGACAAGAGACCCAGTACTTC. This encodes CATRERQETQYF.

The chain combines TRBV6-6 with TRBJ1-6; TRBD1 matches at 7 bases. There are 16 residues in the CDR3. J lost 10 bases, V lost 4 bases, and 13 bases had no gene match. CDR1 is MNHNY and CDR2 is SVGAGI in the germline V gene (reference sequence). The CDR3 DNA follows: TGTGCCAGCAGTTTTCACCCAGGGGGAGTCCGGTCACCCCTCCACTTT. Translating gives CASSFHPGGVRSPLHF.

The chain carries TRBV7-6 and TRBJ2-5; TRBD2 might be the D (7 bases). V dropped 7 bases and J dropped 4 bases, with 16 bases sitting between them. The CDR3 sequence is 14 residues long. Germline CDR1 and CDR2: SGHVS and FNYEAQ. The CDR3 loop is CASTLSGGGETQYF. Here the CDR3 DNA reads TGTGCCAGCACCCTTTCGGGGGGCGGAGAGACCCAGTACTTC.

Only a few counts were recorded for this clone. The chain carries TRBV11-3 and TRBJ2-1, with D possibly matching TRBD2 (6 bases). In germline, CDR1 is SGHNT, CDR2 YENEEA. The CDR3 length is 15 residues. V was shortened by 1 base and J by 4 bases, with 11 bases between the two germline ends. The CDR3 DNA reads TGTGCCAGCAGCTTAGCGGGGACTGATTACAATGAGCAGTTCTTC. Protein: CASSLAGTDYNEQFF. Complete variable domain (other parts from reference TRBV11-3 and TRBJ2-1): EAGVVQSPRYKIIEKKQPVAFWCNPISGHNTLYWYLQNLGQGPELLIRYENEEAVDDSQLPKDRFSAERLKGVDSTLKIQPAELGDSAVYLCASSLAGTDYNEQFFGPGTRLTVL.

In nucleotides, the CDR3 is TGCGCCAGCAGCCGATTGACAGGCCCCTACGAGCAGTACTTC. It yields the protein CASSRLTGPYEQYF. This sequence joins TRBV5-1 and TRBJ2-7; D is perhaps TRBD1 (6 bases). CDR3 length: 14 amino acids. Per the germline V gene, CDR1 is SGHRS and CDR2 is YFSETQ. The V gene lost 4 bases and the J gene lost 2 bases, with 13 bases spanning the gap.

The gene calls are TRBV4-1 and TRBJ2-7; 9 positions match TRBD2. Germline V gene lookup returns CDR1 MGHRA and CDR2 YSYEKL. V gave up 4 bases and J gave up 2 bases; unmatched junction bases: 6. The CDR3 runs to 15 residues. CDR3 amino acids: CASSPFSGGTYEQYF. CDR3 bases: TGCGCCAGCAGCCCTTTCAGCGGGGGGACCTACGAGCAGTACTTC.

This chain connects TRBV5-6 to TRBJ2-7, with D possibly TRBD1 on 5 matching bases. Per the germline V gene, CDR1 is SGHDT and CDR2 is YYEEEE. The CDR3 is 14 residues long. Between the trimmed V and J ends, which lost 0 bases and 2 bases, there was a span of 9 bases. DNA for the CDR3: TGTGCCAGCAGCTTGGCAGGGAATCCCTACGAGCAGTACGTC. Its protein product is CASSLAGNPYEQYV.

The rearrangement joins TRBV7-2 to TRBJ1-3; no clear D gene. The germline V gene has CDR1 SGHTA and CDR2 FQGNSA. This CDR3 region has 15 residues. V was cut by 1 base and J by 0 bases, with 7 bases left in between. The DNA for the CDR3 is TGTGCCAGCAGCTTAGGAGTAAACTCTGGAAACACCATATATTTT. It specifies CASSLGVNSGNTIYF.

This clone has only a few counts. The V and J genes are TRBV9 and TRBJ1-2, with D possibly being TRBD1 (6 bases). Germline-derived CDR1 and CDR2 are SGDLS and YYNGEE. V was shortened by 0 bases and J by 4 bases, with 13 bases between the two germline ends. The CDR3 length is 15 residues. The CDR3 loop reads CASSVGVGTIYGYTF. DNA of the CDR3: TGTGCCAGCAGCGTAGGTGTCGGGACAATCTATGGCTACACCTTC.

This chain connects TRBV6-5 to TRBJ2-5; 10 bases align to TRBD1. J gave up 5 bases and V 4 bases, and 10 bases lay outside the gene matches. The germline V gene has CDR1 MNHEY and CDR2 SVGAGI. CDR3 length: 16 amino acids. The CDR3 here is CASSSTRTGGLETQYF. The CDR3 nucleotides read TGTGCCAGCAGTTCAACGAGGACAGGGGGGCTGGAGACCCAGTACTTC.

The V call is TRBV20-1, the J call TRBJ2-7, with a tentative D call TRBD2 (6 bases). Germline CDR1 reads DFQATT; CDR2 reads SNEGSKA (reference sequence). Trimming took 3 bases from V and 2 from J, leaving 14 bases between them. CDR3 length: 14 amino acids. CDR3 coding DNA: TGCAGTGCTAGTTTGGGGGGAGATGCCTACGAGCAGTACTTC. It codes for CSASLGGDAYEQYF.